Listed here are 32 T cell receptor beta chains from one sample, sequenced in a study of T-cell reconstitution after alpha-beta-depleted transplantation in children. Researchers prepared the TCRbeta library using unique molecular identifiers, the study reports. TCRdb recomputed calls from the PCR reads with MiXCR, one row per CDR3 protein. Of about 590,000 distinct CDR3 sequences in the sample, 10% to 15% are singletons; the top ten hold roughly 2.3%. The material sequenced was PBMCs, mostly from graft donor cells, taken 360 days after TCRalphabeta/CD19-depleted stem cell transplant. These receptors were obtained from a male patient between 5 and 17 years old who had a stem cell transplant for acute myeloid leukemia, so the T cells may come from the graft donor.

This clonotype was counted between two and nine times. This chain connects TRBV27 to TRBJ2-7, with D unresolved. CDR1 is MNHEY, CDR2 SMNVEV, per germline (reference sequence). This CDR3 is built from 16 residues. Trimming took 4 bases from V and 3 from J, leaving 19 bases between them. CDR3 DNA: TGTGCCAGCAGTTCCCCGAGAGGTCCCCTTCTCTACGAGCAGTACTTC. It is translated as CASSSPRGPLLYEQYF.

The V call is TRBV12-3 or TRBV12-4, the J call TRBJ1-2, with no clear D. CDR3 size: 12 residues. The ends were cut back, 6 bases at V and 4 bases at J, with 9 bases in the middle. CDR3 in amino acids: CASRSDGYGYTF. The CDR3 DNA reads TGTGCCAGCAGGTCAGACGGCTATGGCTACACCTTC.

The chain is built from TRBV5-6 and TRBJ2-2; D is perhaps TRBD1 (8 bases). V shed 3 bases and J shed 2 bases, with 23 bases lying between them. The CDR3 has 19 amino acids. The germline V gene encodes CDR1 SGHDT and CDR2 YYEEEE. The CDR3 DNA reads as TGTGCCAGCAGCTCTGGACAGGGTCACACTAGCGCCAACACCGGGGAGCTGTTTTTT. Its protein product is CASSSGQGHTSANTGELFF.

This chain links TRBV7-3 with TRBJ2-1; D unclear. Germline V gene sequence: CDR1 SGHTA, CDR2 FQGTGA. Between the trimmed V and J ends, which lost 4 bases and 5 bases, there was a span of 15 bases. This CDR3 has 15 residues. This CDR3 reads CASSSPEGANNEQFF. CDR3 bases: TGTGCCAGCAGCTCCCCCGAAGGAGCCAACAATGAGCAGTTCTTC.

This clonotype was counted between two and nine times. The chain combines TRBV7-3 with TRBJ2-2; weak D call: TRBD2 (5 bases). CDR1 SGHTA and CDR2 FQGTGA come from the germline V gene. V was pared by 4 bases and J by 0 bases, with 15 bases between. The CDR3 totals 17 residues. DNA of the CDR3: TGTGCCAGCAGCTCCCGTCCGTCCGGGACGAACACCGGGGAGCTGTTTTTT. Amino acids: CASSSRPSGTNTGELFF.

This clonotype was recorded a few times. CDR3 DNA: TGTGCCAGCAGCTTAACGTTGAACGGGAGAGGGTACGAGCAGTACTTC. Amino acids: CASSLTLNGRGYEQYF. J is TRBJ2-7 and V is TRBV7-9, with a tentative D call TRBD2 (6 bases). Trimming shortened V by 2 bases and J by 4 bases, and 18 bases separated the two germline ends. CDR1 and CDR2 from the germline V gene are SEHNR and FQNEAQ (reference sequence). This CDR3 is 16 amino acids long.

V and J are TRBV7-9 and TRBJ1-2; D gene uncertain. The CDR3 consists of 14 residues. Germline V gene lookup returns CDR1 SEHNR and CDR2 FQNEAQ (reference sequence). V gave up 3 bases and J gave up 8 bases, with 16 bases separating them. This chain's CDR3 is CASSLNLGSGGYTF. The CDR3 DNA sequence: TGTGCCAGCAGCTTGAATTTGGGTTCCGGGGGCTACACCTTC.

The DNA for the CDR3 is TGCGCCAGCAGCCCGGGACTACTCAATCAGCCCCAGCATTTT. This translates into CASSPGLLNQPQHF. This chain links TRBV10-1 with TRBJ1-5; possibly TRBD1 for D (5 bases). Per the germline V gene, CDR1 is WNHNN and CDR2 is SYGVQD (reference sequence). The CDR3 has 14 residues. V lost 6 bases to trimming and J lost 3 bases, with 12 bases between them.

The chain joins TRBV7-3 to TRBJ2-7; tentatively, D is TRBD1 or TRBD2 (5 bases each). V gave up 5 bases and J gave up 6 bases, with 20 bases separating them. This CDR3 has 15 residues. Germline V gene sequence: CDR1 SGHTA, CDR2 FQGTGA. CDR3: CASSKGPQGPLEQYF. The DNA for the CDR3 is TGTGCCAGCAGCAAGGGACCACAAGGGCCTCTCGAGCAGTACTTC.

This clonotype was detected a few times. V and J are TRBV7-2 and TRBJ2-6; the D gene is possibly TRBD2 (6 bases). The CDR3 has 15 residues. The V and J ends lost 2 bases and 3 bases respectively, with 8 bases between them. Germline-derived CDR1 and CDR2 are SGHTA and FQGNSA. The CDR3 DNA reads TGTGCCAGCAGCTTACAGGGACTTGGGGCCAACGTCCTGACTTTC. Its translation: CASSLQGLGANVLTF.

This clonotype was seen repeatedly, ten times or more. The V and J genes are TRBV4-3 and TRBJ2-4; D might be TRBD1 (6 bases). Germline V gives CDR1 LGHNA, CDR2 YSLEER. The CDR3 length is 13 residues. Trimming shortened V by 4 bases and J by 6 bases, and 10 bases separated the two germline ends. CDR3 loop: CASSRAQGNIQYF. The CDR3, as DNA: TGCGCCAGCAGCCGGGCACAGGGAAACATTCAGTACTTC.

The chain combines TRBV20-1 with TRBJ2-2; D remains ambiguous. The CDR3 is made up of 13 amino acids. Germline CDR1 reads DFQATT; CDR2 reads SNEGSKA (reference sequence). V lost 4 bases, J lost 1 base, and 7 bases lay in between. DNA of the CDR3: TGCAGTGCTACTACATGGAACACCGGGGAGCTGTTTTTT. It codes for CSATTWNTGELFF.

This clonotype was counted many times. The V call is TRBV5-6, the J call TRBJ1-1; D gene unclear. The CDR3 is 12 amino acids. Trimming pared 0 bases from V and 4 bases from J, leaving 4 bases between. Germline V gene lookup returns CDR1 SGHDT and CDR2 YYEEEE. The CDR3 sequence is CASSLDGTEAFF. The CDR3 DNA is TGTGCCAGCAGCTTGGACGGCACTGAAGCTTTCTTT.

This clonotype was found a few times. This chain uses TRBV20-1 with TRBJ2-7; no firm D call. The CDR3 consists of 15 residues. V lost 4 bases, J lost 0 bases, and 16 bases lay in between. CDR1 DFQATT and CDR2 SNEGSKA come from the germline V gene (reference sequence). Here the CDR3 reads CSAKGWPVSSYEQYF. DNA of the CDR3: TGCAGTGCTAAAGGATGGCCCGTTAGCTCCTACGAGCAGTACTTC.

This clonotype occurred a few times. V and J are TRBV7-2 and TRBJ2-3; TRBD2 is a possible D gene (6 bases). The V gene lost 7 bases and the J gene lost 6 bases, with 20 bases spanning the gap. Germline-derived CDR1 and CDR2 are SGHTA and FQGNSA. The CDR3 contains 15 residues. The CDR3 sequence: CASNRLTSVSDTQYF. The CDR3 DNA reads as TGTGCCAGCAACCGTCTGACTAGTGTCTCTGATACGCAGTATTTT. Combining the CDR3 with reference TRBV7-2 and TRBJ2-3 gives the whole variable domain GAGVSQSPSNKVTEKGKDVELRCDPISGHTALYWYRQSLGQGLEFLIYFQGNSAPDKSGLPSDRFSAERTGGSVSTLTIQRTQQEDSAVYLCASNRLTSVSDTQYFGPGTRLTVL.

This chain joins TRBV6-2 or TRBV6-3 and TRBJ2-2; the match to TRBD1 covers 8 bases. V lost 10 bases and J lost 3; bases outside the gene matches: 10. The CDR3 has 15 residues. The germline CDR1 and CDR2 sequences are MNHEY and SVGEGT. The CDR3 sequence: CAIKPPDRDTGELFF. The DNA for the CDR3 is TGTGCCATCAAGCCCCCGGACAGGGACACCGGGGAGCTGTTTTTT.

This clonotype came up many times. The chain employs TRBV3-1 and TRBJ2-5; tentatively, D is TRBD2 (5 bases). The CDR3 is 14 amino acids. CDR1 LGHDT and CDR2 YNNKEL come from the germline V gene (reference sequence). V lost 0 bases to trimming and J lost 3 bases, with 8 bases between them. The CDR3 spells CASSQERREETQYF. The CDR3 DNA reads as TGTGCCAGCAGCCAAGAGAGGCGGGAAGAGACCCAGTACTTC.

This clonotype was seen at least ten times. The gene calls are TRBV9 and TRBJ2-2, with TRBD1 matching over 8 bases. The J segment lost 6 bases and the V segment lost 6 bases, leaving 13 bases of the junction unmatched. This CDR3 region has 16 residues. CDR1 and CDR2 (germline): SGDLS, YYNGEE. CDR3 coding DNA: TGTGCCAGCACCCCCGCCCCAGGGGGCCCCCCCGGGGAGCTGTTTTTT. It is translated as CASTPAPGGPPGELFF.

The CDR3 reads CASSIPRSNQPQHF. CDR3 nucleotides: TGTGCCAGTAGTATACCCCGTAGCAATCAGCCCCAGCATTTT. This chain links TRBV19 with TRBJ1-5, with D hard to call. Germline V lookup: CDR1 LNHDA, CDR2 SQIVND (reference sequence). V was cut by 2 bases and J by 0 bases, with 5 bases left in between. The CDR3 runs to 14 residues.

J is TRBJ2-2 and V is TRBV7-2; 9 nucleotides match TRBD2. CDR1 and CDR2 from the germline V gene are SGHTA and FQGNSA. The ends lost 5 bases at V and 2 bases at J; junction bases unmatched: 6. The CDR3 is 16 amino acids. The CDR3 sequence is CASSRNLAGNTGELFF. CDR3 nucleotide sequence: TGTGCCAGCAGCCGGAACCTAGCGGGAAACACCGGGGAGCTGTTTTTT.

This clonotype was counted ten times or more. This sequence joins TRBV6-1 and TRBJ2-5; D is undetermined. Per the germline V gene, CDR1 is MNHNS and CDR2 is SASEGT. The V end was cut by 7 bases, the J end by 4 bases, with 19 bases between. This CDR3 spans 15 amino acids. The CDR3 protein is CASNRRTVKGETQYF. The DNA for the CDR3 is TGTGCCAGCAACCGCAGGACGGTAAAGGGAGAGACCCAGTACTTC.

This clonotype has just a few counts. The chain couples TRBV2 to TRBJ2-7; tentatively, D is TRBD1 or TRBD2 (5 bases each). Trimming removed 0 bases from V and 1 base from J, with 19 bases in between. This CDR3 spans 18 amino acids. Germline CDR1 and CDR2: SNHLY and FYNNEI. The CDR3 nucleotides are TGTGCCAGCAGTGAAGCGCTAAAGGGGAGCGGATTATCCTACGAGCAGTACTTC. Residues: CASSEALKGSGLSYEQYF.

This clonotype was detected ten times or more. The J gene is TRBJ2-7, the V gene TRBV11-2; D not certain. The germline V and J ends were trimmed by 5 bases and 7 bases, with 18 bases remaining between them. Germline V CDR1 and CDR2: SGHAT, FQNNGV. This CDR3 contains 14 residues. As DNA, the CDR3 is TGTGCCAGCAGCATCGGGTCGTATGTGAGGGAGCAGTACTTC. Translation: CASSIGSYVREQYF.

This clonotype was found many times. Here the CDR3 reads CASSPHGTQGYEQYF. In nucleotides, the CDR3 is TGTGCCAGCAGCCCTCATGGGACTCAGGGGTACGAGCAGTACTTC. The chain recombines TRBV6-1 with TRBJ2-7; D may match TRBD1 or TRBD2 (6 bases each). In germline, CDR1 is MNHNS, CDR2 SASEGT. Between the trimmed V and J ends, which lost 6 bases and 4 bases, there was a span of 19 bases. The CDR3 covers 15 residues.

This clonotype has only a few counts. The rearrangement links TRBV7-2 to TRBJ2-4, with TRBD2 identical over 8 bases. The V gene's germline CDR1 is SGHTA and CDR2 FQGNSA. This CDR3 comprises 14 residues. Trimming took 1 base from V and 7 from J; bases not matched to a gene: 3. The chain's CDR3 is CASSLGTSLNIQYF. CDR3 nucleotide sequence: TGTGCCAGCAGCTTAGGGACTAGCTTGAACATTCAGTACTTC.

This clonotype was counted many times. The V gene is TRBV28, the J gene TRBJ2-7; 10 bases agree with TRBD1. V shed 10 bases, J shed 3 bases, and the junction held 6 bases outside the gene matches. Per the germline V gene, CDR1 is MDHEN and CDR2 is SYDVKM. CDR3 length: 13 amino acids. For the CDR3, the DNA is TGTGCCATCTCCGGGACAGGGGTCTACGAGCAGTACTTC. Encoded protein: CAISGTGVYEQYF.

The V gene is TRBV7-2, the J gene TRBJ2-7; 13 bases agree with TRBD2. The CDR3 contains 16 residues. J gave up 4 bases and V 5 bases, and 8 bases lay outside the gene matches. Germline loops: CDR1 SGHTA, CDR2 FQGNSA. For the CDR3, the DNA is TGTGCCAGCAGCCGAAGGACTAGCGGGAGTTTATACGAGCAGTACTTC. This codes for CASSRRTSGSLYEQYF.

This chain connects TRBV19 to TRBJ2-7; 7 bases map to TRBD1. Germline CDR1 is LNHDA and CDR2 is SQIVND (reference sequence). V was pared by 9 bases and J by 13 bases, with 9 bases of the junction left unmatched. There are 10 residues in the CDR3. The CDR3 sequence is CASKQGRYYF. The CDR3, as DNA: TGTGCCAGCAAACAGGGGCGATATTACTTC.

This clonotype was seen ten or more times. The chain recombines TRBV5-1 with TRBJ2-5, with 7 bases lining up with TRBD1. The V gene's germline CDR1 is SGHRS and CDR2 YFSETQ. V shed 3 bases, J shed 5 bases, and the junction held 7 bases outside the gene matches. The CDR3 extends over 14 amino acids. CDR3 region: CASSWSGGQETQYF. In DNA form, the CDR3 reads TGCGCCAGCAGCTGGTCAGGGGGTCAGGAGACCCAGTACTTC.

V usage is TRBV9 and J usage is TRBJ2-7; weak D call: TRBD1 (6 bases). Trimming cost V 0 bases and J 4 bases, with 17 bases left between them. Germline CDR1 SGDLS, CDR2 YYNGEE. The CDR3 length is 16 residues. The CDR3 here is CASSVGVQGRGYEQYF. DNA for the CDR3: TGTGCCAGCAGCGTAGGGGTACAGGGAAGAGGATACGAGCAGTACTTC.

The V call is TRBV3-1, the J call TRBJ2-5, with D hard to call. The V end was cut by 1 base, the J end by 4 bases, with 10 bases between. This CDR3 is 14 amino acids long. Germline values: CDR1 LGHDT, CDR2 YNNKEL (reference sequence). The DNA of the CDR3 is TGTGCCAGCAGCCAAGTAATTATCGGAGAGACCCAGTACTTC. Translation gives CASSQVIIGETQYF.

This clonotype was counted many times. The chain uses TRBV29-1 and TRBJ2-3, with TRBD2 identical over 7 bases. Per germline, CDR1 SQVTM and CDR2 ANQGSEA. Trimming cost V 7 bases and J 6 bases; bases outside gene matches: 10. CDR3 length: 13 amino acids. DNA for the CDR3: TGCAGCGGCTCATCGGGAGGAGGGGATACGCAGTATTTT. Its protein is CSGSSGGGDTQYF.